A selection of T cell receptor beta chains follows, all from one sample in a study of shared clonotypes between healthy human individuals. Assay: immunoSEQ multiplex PCR; the TCRdb copy retains only in-frame clones and omits some. Counted here are 600,000 or so clones, about 98% occurring once; the ten biggest clones make up approximately 0.33%. Specimen: naive CD8+ T cells sorted from blood. Receptor source: a young man in good health. Each CDR3 is given with its conserved first and last residue. A D gene is named only where the DNA matches it firmly. Only some rows state a clone size, as once, few, many or a class for expanded clones.

>NA|TRBD2|TRBJ2-1|TRBV4-3|17
TGCGCCAGCAGCCCGCGCGGGGTAGCGGGGTTAGGGAATGAGCAGTTCTTC
CASSPRGVAGLGNEQFF
>NA|TRBD1|TRBJ2-7|TRBV2|14
TGTGCCAGCACCACTGAGACAGGGCTTTACGAGCAGTACTTC
CASTTETGLYEQYF
>NA|NA|TRBJ1-2|TRBV6-1|14
TGTGCCAGCAGTGAATCACAGTCAAACTATGGCTACACCTTC
CASSESQSNYGYTF
>NA|TRBD2|TRBJ2-7|TRBV11-2|17
TGTGCCAGCAGCTTAGTGCTAGCGGGAGGGCCGACGGACGAGCAGTACTTC
CASSLVLAGGPTDEQYF
>NA|NA|TRBJ2-7|TRBV5-1|11
TGCGCCAGCAGCTTTGAAAGTGGGCAGTACTTC
CASSFESGQYF
>NA|TRBD1|TRBJ2-1|TRBV25-1|14
TGTGCCAGCAGAGACCGGACAGGGAGGAATGAGCAGTTCTTC
CASRDRTGRNEQFF
>NA|TRBD1|TRBJ1-4|TRBV15|18
TGTGCCACCAGAGCCCGGGACAGGGGGCGTGGACCTAATGAAAAACTGTTTTTT
CATRARDRGRGPNEKLFF
>NA|TRBD2|TRBJ2-7|TRBV7-6|13
TGTGCCAGCAGCTTATGGGGACTAGACGAGCAGTACTTC
CASSLWGLDEQYF
>NA|NA|TRBJ2-7|TRBV7-9|16
TGTGCCAGCAGCTCAGGGCCCGACCGGGCCTATTACGAGCAGTACTTC
CASSSGPDRAYYEQYF
>NA|TRBD2|TRBJ2-7|TRBV5-1|15
TGCGCCAGCAGCATCGAGACTAGCGGTCCCTACGAGCAGTACTTC
CASSIETSGPYEQYF
>NA|TRBD2|TRBJ2-5|TRBV5-1|16
TGCGCCAGCAGCTCAGGACTAGTGGACGGGGTGAAGACCCAGTACTTC
CASSSGLVDGVKTQYF
>NA|NA|TRBJ1-2|TRBV9|13
TGTGCCAGCAGCGTTTCCCAGCTATATGGCTACACCTTC
CASSVSQLYGYTF
>NA|NA|TRBJ2-7|TRBV2|14
TGTGCCAGCAGTGAAACCCCCAGCTCCTACGAGCAGTACTTC
CASSETPSSYEQYF
>NA|TRBD1|TRBJ2-1|TRBV5-1|15
TGCGCCAGCAGCTTGGAACAGGGGGCCGTCGATGAGCAGTTCTTC
CASSLEQGAVDEQFF
>NA|NA|TRBJ2-7|TRBV5-5|16
TGTGCCAGCAGCTTGCCTGGGACAAGGAGCTCCTACGAGCAGTACTTC
CASSLPGTRSSYEQYF
>NA|NA|TRBJ2-7|TRBV4-2|15
TGTGCCAGCAGCCCAGAGGGACTGAGCTCCTACGAGCAGTACTTC
CASSPEGLSSYEQYF
>NA|TRBD1|TRBJ1-2|TRBV18|15
TGTGCCAGCTCACATCCTGGACAGGGACGAGATGGCTACACCTTC
CASSHPGQGRDGYTF
>NA|NA|TRBJ2-2|TRBV13|17
TGTGCCAGCAGCTTAGGTGCTGCGGGCCCGAACACCGGGGAGCTGTTTTTT
CASSLGAAGPNTGELFF
>NA|TRBD1|TRBJ2-4|TRBV11-2|16
TGTGCCAGCAGCGAAGCGACAGGGACGGCCAAAAACATTCAGTACTTC
CASSEATGTAKNIQYF
>NA|NA|TRBJ2-7|TRBV5-4|11
TGTGCCAGCAGCTCCGGGAACGAGCAGTACTTC
CASSSGNEQYF
>NA|NA|TRBJ2-7|TRBV16|14
TGTGCCAGCAGCCAATCCCACAGAGCCTACGAGCAGTACTTC
CASSQSHRAYEQYF
>once|TRBD1|TRBJ2-7|TRBV6-5|14
TGTGCCAGCAGTGCCTCGACAGGGGGCTACGAGCAGTACTTC
CASSASTGGYEQYF
>NA|TRBD1|TRBJ2-7|TRBV5-1|15
TGCGCCAGCAGCTTGGGGTCGGGACAGGGCTACGAGCAGTACTTC
CASSLGSGQGYEQYF
>NA|TRBD2|TRBJ2-7|TRBV5-8|14
TGTGCCAGCAGCTTCGGCGGGAGGGTCTACGAGCAGTACTTC
CASSFGGRVYEQYF
>NA|NA|TRBJ2-2|TRBV28|17
TGTGCCAGCAGTTTAATGGGCCCAGGGTTTTTCACCGGGGAGCTGTTTTTT
CASSLMGPGFFTGELFF
>NA|NA|TRBJ1-5|TRBV6-1|15
TGTGCCAGCAGTGACCTGGGGGGATTCAATCAGCCCCAGCATTTT
CASSDLGGFNQPQHF
>NA|NA|TRBJ1-1|TRBV27|18
TGTGCCAGCAGTTTATCTTCTATCCTCACAGCCTCTTACACTGAAGCTTTCTTT
CASSLSSILTASYTEAFF
>NA|NA|TRBJ2-5|TRBV7-9|12
TGTGCCAGCAGCTTAGAAAGGGAGACCCAGTACTTC
CASSLERETQYF
>NA|NA|TRBJ2-3|TRBV19|16
TGTGCCAGTACCCTAGGGACTGCGTTTAGCACAGATACGCAGTATTTT
CASTLGTAFSTDTQYF
>NA|NA|TRBJ1-5|TRBV6-6|15
TGTGCCAGCAGTTATTCCGTCACGTTGGATCAGCCCCAGCATTTT
CASSYSVTLDQPQHF
>NA|TRBD1|TRBJ2-7|TRBV10-3|12
TGTGCCGCTGGGACAGGGATGTACGAGCAGTACTTC
CAAGTGMYEQYF
>NA|NA|TRBJ2-3|TRBV5-1|16
TGCGCCAGCAGCCCAATCGACAGGTCCGGCACAGATACGCAGTATTTT
CASSPIDRSGTDTQYF
>NA|TRBD2|TRBJ2-1|TRBV5-1|15
TGCGCCAGCAGCCCAGGGACTAGCCCTCACAATGAGCAGTTCTTC
CASSPGTSPHNEQFF
>once|NA|TRBJ2-1|TRBV5-5|15
TGTGCCAGCAGTGCGATCAGGGCAGGCTACAATGAGCAGTTCTTC
CASSAIRAGYNEQFF
>NA|NA|TRBJ2-2|TRBV14|15
TGTGCCAGCAGCCCCCGGGGGATGAACACCGGGGAGCTGTTTTTT
CASSPRGMNTGELFF
>NA|NA|TRBJ2-1|TRBV7-9|12
TGTGCCAGCAGCAGGGATGCCTATGAGCAGTTCTTC
CASSRDAYEQFF
>NA|NA|TRBJ2-1|TRBV5-1|13
TGCGCCAGCAGCTTGGTTGGGAGCAATGAGCAGTTCTTC
CASSLVGSNEQFF
>NA|NA|TRBJ2-3|TRBV27|17
TGTGCCAGCACCCCTTCCGTGATAGGGGAAGGTGCAGATACGCAGTATTTT
CASTPSVIGEGADTQYF
>NA|TRBD1|TRBJ2-7|TRBV7-9|13
TGTGCCAGCACGGGACAGGGCTCCTACGAGCAGTACTTC
CASTGQGSYEQYF
>NA|NA|TRBJ1-2|TRBV13|15
TGTGCCAGCAGCTTAGCCGGGGGACAATACTATGGCTACACCTTC
CASSLAGGQYYGYTF
>NA|TRBD2|TRBJ2-1|TRBV18|17
TGTGCCAGCTCACTGGGGACTAGCGGGCCAACCTACAATGAGCAGTTCTTC
CASSLGTSGPTYNEQFF
>NA|NA|TRBJ2-2|TRBV5-1|18
TGCGCCAGCAGCTTTGAGGGGACGACGGGTTTTAACACCGGGGAGCTGTTTTTT
CASSFEGTTGFNTGELFF
>NA|NA|TRBJ1-3|TRBV19|14
TGTGCCAGTGCGGTAGGATTCTCTGGAAACACCATATATTTT
CASAVGFSGNTIYF
>NA|TRBD2|TRBJ2-1|TRBV9|13
TGTGCCAGCAGCGTCGGGACTAATCATGAGCAGTTCTTC
CASSVGTNHEQFF
>NA|NA|TRBJ2-1|TRBV7-7|16
TGTGCCAGCAGCTTAGCGCCGGCTTCTCCAGACAATGAGCAGTTCTTC
CASSLAPASPDNEQFF
>NA|TRBD1|TRBJ1-1|TRBV29-1|14
TGCAGCGCGCCCGGACAGGGCGGGTACACTGAAGCTTTCTTT
CSAPGQGGYTEAFF
>NA|TRBD1|TRBJ2-7|TRBV4-3|15
TGCGCCAGCAGCCAAACGACAGGGAGCTCCTACGAGCAGTACTTC
CASSQTTGSSYEQYF
>NA|TRBD2|TRBJ2-6|TRBV5-1|18
TGCGCCAACGCCACGGGGACTAGCGGGAGCTCTGGGGCCAACGTCCTGACTTTC
CANATGTSGSSGANVLTF
>NA|NA|TRBJ2-1|TRBV27|16
TGTGCCAGCAGTGGCGCGACAGTAGACTCCTACAATGAGCAGTTCTTC
CASSGATVDSYNEQFF
>NA|NA|TRBJ2-7|TRBV6-1|13
TGTGCCAGCAGTGAAGCGCGAACCTACGAGCAGTACTTC
CASSEARTYEQYF
>NA|NA|TRBJ2-7|TRBV7-9|18
TGTGCCAGCGAAGCTTACCCGGCCGGGGGTAGGGGCACCTACGAGCAGTACTTC
CASEAYPAGGRGTYEQYF
>NA|TRBD2|TRBJ2-2|TRBV7-2|18
TGTGCCAGCAGCTTAGCGGTTTTTGGCGGGAGGGCAACCGGGGAGCTGTTTTTT
CASSLAVFGGRATGELFF
>NA|NA|TRBJ2-3|TRBV5-4|14
TGTGCCAGCAGCTTACAGGGTCTGGAAGATACGCAGTATTTT
CASSLQGLEDTQYF
>NA|NA|TRBJ1-1|TRBV2|14
TGTGCCAGCGGGGACCCACAGGAATTAACTGAAGCTTTCTTT
CASGDPQELTEAFF
>once|NA|TRBJ2-1|TRBV27|15
TGTGCCAGCATGGGGGTATTTCGAAGTGAGAATGAGCAGTTCTTC
CASMGVFRSENEQFF
>NA|NA|TRBJ2-3|TRBV14|17
TGTGCCAGCAGCCAAATATTGTCAGGACAAGAAGCAGATACGCAGTATTTT
CASSQILSGQEADTQYF
>NA|NA|TRBJ2-2|TRBV7-6|15
TGTGCCAGCAGTTGGTCGAGGGAGGTGGCCGGGGAGCTGTTTTTT
CASSWSREVAGELFF
>NA|NA|TRBJ2-3|TRBV7-2|16
TGTGCCAGCAGCTTACGGGTCGTAGTTAGCACAGATACGCAGTATTTT
CASSLRVVVSTDTQYF
>NA|NA|TRBJ2-1|TRBV2|16
TGTGCCAGCAGTGAAGACGGCGGAAGCTCCTACAATGAGCAGTTCTTC
CASSEDGGSSYNEQFF